Each of the 9 T cell receptor beta chains below was sequenced from the same sample in a study of T cells in Graves' hyperthyroidism and ophthalmopathy. It was RNA transcripts that yielded the amplified TCR beta CDR3 regions. An initial round of RT-PCR targeting the TCR CDR3 relied on the HTBI primer set. Each CDR3 protein gets one entry after TCRdb re-called the multiplex PCR reads with MiXCR. Seen here are about 420,000 distinct CDR3 sequences, 15% to 19% observed once, and the top ten hold 14%. The sequenced sample was blood. These receptors were obtained from a woman aged 18-29 years with Graves' hyperthyroidism.

This clonotype came up many times. The chain combines TRBV11-2 with TRBJ1-2; D unresolved. This CDR3 contains 15 residues. CDR1 and CDR2 (germline): SGHAT, FQNNGV. V lost 5 bases, J lost 3 bases, and 16 bases lay in between. Here the CDR3 reads CASSPNHDGYYGYTF. DNA of the CDR3: TGTGCCAGCAGCCCTAACCATGACGGGTACTATGGCTACACCTTC.

This clonotype was counted a few times. J is TRBJ2-5 and V is TRBV7-9; D gene uncertain. V was pared by 0 bases and J by 6 bases, with 5 bases between. Germline CDR1 is SEHNR and CDR2 is FQNEAQ (reference sequence). CDR3 length equals 12 residues. The CDR3 coding sequence is TGTGCCAGCAGCTTAGCGCGAAAGACCCAGTACTTC. Its translation is CASSLARKTQYF.

CDR3 loop: CASSSAVMDEQFF. CDR3 DNA: TGCGCCAGCAGTTCCGCGGTTATGGATGAGCAGTTCTTC. This chain connects TRBV4-1 to TRBJ2-1; the D is unclear. The CDR3 length is 13 residues. CDR1 is MGHRA and CDR2 is YSYEKL in the germline V gene. The V gene lost 6 bases and the J gene lost 8 bases, with 14 bases spanning the gap.

This clonotype was counted only a few times. The CDR3 DNA reads TGCGCCAGCAGCTCGACTAGTTATGGCGAGCAGTACTTC. It specifies CASSSTSYGEQYF. The rearrangement links TRBV4-1 to TRBJ2-7; D may be TRBD2 (6 bases). The CDR3 has 13 residues. Germline V lookup: CDR1 MGHRA, CDR2 YSYEKL. Trimming pared 5 bases from V and 6 bases from J, leaving 14 bases between.

This clonotype was found many times. The CDR3 DNA reads as TGTGCCAGCAGTTTAGTGTCTTTCCAGCCCCAGCATTTT. As protein: CASSLVSFQPQHF. This sequence joins TRBV27 and TRBJ1-5; D remains unclear. The CDR3 contains 13 residues. The V gene lost 2 bases and the J gene lost 7 bases, with 9 bases spanning the gap. From germline, CDR1 is MNHEY and CDR2 SMNVEV (reference sequence).

Many counts were recorded for this clonotype. This rearrangement joins TRBV12-3 or TRBV12-4 to TRBJ2-1; perhaps TRBD1 as D (5 bases). Trimming shortened V by 5 bases and J by 8 bases, and 25 bases separated the two germline ends. The CDR3 runs 17 residues. The CDR3 DNA follows: TGTGCCAGCAGTCACCGGTTTTGGGGCGAAGGAATCCATGAGCAGTTCTTC. Residues: CASSHRFWGEGIHEQFF.

This clonotype was seen at least ten times. The chain couples TRBV20-1 to TRBJ2-7; D not resolved. Trimming shortened V by 0 bases and J by 2 bases, and 11 bases separated the two germline ends. The length of the CDR3 is 14 residues. Germline assignment: CDR1 DFQATT and CDR2 SNEGSKA (reference sequence). In nucleotides, the CDR3 is TGCAGTGCTAGAGATTACGGTAAAGCCTACGAGCAGTACTTC. This translates into CSARDYGKAYEQYF.

This clonotype appeared a few times. The chain carries TRBV13 and TRBJ1-6; 8 nucleotides match TRBD1. The V gene's germline CDR1 is PRHDT and CDR2 FYEKMQ (reference sequence). V lost 4 bases, J lost 0 bases, and 2 bases stayed unmatched. The CDR3 runs to 16 residues. The CDR3 coding sequence is TGTGCCAGCAGCTATACAGGGGGCTCCTATAATTCACCCCTCCACTTT. This encodes CASSYTGGSYNSPLHF.

On this clonotype itself: It may be a read error: a sequence one base away is much more abundant. The rearrangement uses TRBV7-2 and TRBJ2-2, with TRBD2 matching over 10 bases. The CDR3 consists of 16 residues. CDR1 SGHTA and CDR2 FQGNSA come from the germline V gene. Germline trimming cut 5 bases from V and 1 base from J; bases unmatched to any gene: 4. CDR3 loop: CASSPRTSGNTGELFF. The CDR3 DNA reads as TGTGCCAGCAGCCCCCGGACTAGCGGGAACACCGGGGAGCTGTTTTTT.